One sample yielded the 7 T cell receptor beta chains listed below, sequenced in a study of human T cells and chemical hapten exposure. In TCRdb, the RACE reads were re-called with MiXCR into one record per CDR3 protein. The data show around 130,000 distinct CDR3 sequences, 11% seen once. Time point noted: patch test 3, about 24 weeks after DPC sensitization. The treatment was: therapeutic diphenylcyclopropenone sensitization with weekly scalp DPC. This material consisted of whole blood, taken in connection with sensitization to the hapten diphenylcyclopropenone (DPC). These receptors came from a woman between 45 and 65 years old with alopecia areata. Some clones in this sample may be carry-over from other donors' samples.

The table lists this clonotype with a few counts. CDR3 amino acids: CASSSTGSGASYEQYF. DNA of the CDR3: TGTGCCAGCAGCTCGACGGGCAGCGGGGCATCCTACGAGCAGTACTTC. The chain couples TRBV11-2 to TRBJ2-7, with 7 bases identical to TRBD2. The germline V gene has CDR1 SGHAT and CDR2 FQNNGV. V lost 4 bases and J lost 1; bases outside the gene matches: 10. The CDR3 is 16 amino acids. The complete variable domain, with remaining parts taken from reference TRBV11-2 and TRBJ2-7, reads EAGVAQSPRYKIIEKRQSVAFWCNPISGHATLYWYQQILGQGPKLLIQFQNNGVVDDSQLPKDRFSAERLKGVDSTLKIQPAKLEDSAVYLCASSSTGSGASYEQYFGPGTRLTVT.

This sequence joins TRBV5-4 and TRBJ2-7; tentatively, D is TRBD1 (6 bases). The CDR3 spans 14 residues. Trimming left V 4 bases short and J 5 bases short, with 16 bases between. Germline V lookup: CDR1 SGHNT, CDR2 YYREEE (reference sequence). CDR3 loop: CASSPRGTFDEQYF. In nucleotides, the CDR3 is TGTGCCAGCAGCCCAAGAGGGACATTCGACGAGCAGTACTTC.

This clonotype has more than one count but fewer than ten. The rearrangement joins TRBV11-1 to TRBJ1-1; D may be TRBD1 (5 bases). Germline V gene data show CDR1 as SGHAT and CDR2 as FQDESV (reference sequence). This CDR3 contains 14 residues. Trimming removed 5 bases at V and 4 bases at J, with 14 bases between. As DNA, the CDR3 is TGTGCCAGCAGCCACGGAGGGGCGGGCACTGAAGCTTTCTTT. Amino acid sequence: CASSHGGAGTEAFF.

This clonotype occurred a few times. This rearrangement joins TRBV15 to TRBJ2-7; 7 nucleotides agree with TRBD1. The CDR3 has 14 residues. CDR1 and CDR2 (germline): LNHNV, YYDKDF (reference sequence). Unmatched junction bases numbered 1, after V lost 1 base and J lost 1 base. The CDR3 region has the DNA TGTGCCACCAGCAGAGCGACAGGGTCCTACGAGCAGTACTTC. Residues: CATSRATGSYEQYF.

V is TRBV29-1 and J is TRBJ2-3; D is unclear. The CDR3 runs to 12 residues. V gave up 6 bases and J gave up 2 bases, with 9 bases separating them. Germline values: CDR1 SQVTM, CDR2 ANQGSEA. The CDR3 here is CSVHIITDTQYF. For the CDR3, the DNA is TGCAGCGTGCACATAATCACAGATACGCAGTATTTT.

In nucleotides, the CDR3 is TGTGCCAGCACGGCATCTGGGGCCAACGTCCTGACTTTC. Translating it yields CASTASGANVLTF. The chain links TRBV9 to TRBJ2-6; no reliable D call. Germline V gene lookup returns CDR1 SGDLS and CDR2 YYNGEE. The CDR3 has 13 residues. V was shortened by 6 bases and J by 1 base, with 5 bases between the two germline ends.

This clonotype was seen only a few times. The chain is built from TRBV7-8 and TRBJ1-1; D is undetermined. The CDR3 is 18 residues long. The germline V and J ends were trimmed by 5 bases and 4 bases, with 26 bases remaining between them. CDR1 is SGHVS, CDR2 FQNEAQ, per germline. DNA for the CDR3: TGTGCCAGCAGCCTCAGAGGCGTGGGCCCCCCACGTGGCACTGAAGCTTTCTTT. Translating gives CASSLRGVGPPRGTEAFF.